The 11 T cell receptor beta chains below were found in one sample sequenced in a study of cytomegalovirus exposure and HLA in healthy donors. The PCR made use of 60 Vbeta and 13 Jbeta primers. This table comes from immunoSEQ multiplex PCR, and its TCRdb copy is limited to in-frame clones, with some not included. Of tens of thousands of clones listed, around 72% were seen once; the top ten hold about 12%. The specimen sequenced was PBMCs. The origin of the receptors is a woman in her forties in good health and CMV-seropositive.

The chain has TRBV5-3 and TRBJ1-1, with 9 positions matching TRBD1. TRBV5-3 is an open reading frame, and its role is uncertain. The V and J ends lost 3 bases and 1 base, in that order; junction bases with no gene match: 10. The CDR3 sequence is 17 residues long. CDR3 DNA: TGTGCCAGAAGCTCCACAGGGGGCGCAGGATCGAACACTGAAGCTTTCTTT. Translated: CARSSTGGAGSNTEAFF.

This clone was counted once. The J gene is TRBJ1-1, the V gene TRBV4-1, with D possibly TRBD1 on 5 matching bases. Deletions cut 0 bases from V and 5 bases from J, with 16 bases between. The CDR3 is 16 residues long. Germline V gene sequence: CDR1 MGHRA, CDR2 YSYEKL. The CDR3 nucleotides read TGCGCCAGCAGCCAAGATCCGGCAGGGTTGAGGACTGAAGCTTTCTTT. It yields the protein CASSQDPAGLRTEAFF.

The chain recombines TRBV9 with TRBJ1-1; D unclear. Trimming cost V 4 bases and J 3 bases, with 10 bases left between them. Germline V gene sequence: CDR1 SGDLS, CDR2 YYNGEE. The CDR3 runs to 13 residues. The CDR3 DNA reads as TGTGCCAGCAGCCTCAGCGGGGACACTGAAGCTTTCTTT. Encoded protein: CASSLSGDTEAFF.

This rearrangement joins TRBV13 to TRBJ2-1, with D maybe TRBD1 (6 bases). Trimming removed 5 bases at V and 4 bases at J, with 15 bases between. The CDR3 is made up of 15 amino acids. Germline CDR1 reads PRHDT; CDR2 reads FYEKMQ (reference sequence). CDR3 coding DNA: TGTGCCAGCAGCGATCGGACAGCCAGGTACAATGAGCAGTTCTTC. Protein product: CASSDRTARYNEQFF.

The V gene is TRBV5-6, the J gene TRBJ2-7; the match to TRBD1 covers 9 bases. V was pared by 3 bases and J by 4 bases, with 5 bases of the junction left unmatched. The germline CDR1 and CDR2 sequences are SGHDT and YYEEEE. The CDR3 length is 14 residues. Here the CDR3 reads CASSSGTGFYEQYF. CDR3 DNA sequence: TGTGCCAGCAGCTCCGGGACAGGGTTTTACGAGCAGTACTTC.

The genes are TRBV11-2 and TRBJ1-2; D might be TRBD1 (5 bases). Trimming removed 1 base at V and 6 bases at J, with 12 bases between. The CDR3 length is 14 residues. The germline V gene encodes CDR1 SGHAT and CDR2 FQNNGV. For the CDR3, the DNA is TGTGCCAGCAGCTTAGGGGCAGGGTATGATGGCTACACCTTC. Its translation: CASSLGAGYDGYTF.

The rearrangement links TRBV29-1 to TRBJ2-7, with TRBD2 as a possible D gene (6 bases). The CDR3 runs 15 residues. The V gene's germline CDR1 is SQVTM and CDR2 ANQGSEA. V lost 1 base and J 1 base, leaving 14 bases between the germline ends. The CDR3: CSVEVWRAGSYEQYF. The CDR3 bases are TGCAGCGTTGAAGTTTGGAGGGCAGGATCCTACGAGCAGTACTTC.

The chain recombines TRBV29-1 with TRBJ2-1; 11 positions agree with TRBD2. V trimming: 8 bases; J trimming: 2 bases; junction bases outside the gene matches: 14. This CDR3 comprises 17 residues. Germline V gene lookup returns CDR1 SQVTM and CDR2 ANQGSEA. The CDR3 is CSHTGVLAGGPYNEQFF. Here the CDR3 DNA reads TGCAGCCACACGGGGGTGCTAGCGGGGGGCCCCTACAATGAGCAGTTCTTC.

This chain joins TRBV9 and TRBJ1-6; perhaps TRBD1 as D (5 bases). V shed 3 bases and J shed 9 bases, with 16 bases lying between them. The CDR3 length is 15 residues. In germline, CDR1 is SGDLS, CDR2 YYNGEE. The CDR3 loop is CASSGTTSTGSPLHF. The CDR3, as DNA: TGTGCCAGCAGCGGGACAACATCCACGGGTTCACCCCTCCACTTT.

This rearrangement joins TRBV4-1 to TRBJ2-1; 12 bases are shared with TRBD1. Looked up from germline, CDR1 is MGHRA and CDR2 is YSYEKL. J was trimmed by 8 bases and V by 1 base; bases with no gene match: 6. The CDR3 runs to 16 residues. The DNA for the CDR3 is TGCGCCAGCAGCCAAGGCGATGGGACAGGGGGCGATGAGCAGTTCTTC. Protein: CASSQGDGTGGDEQFF.

This clone was found a few times. The gene calls are TRBV5-8 and TRBJ1-2; tentative D call: TRBD1 (6 bases). The CDR3 is made up of 14 amino acids. Trimming pared 3 bases from V and 8 bases from J, leaving 17 bases between. Germline V gives CDR1 SGHTS, CDR2 YDEGEE. The CDR3 nucleotides are TGTGCCAGCAGCTCCCCGACAGGATCGTTGGGCTACACCTTC. This translates into CASSSPTGSLGYTF.